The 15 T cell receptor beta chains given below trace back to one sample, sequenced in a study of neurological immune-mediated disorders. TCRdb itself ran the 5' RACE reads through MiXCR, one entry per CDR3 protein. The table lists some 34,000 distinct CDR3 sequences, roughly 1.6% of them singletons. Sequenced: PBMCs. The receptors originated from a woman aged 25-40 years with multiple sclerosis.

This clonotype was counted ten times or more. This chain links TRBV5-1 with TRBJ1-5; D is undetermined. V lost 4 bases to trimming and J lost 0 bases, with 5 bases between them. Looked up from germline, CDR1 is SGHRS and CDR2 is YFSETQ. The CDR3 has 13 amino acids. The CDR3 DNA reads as TGCGCCAGCAGCCCCGATAGCAATCAGCCCCAGCATTTT. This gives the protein CASSPDSNQPQHF.

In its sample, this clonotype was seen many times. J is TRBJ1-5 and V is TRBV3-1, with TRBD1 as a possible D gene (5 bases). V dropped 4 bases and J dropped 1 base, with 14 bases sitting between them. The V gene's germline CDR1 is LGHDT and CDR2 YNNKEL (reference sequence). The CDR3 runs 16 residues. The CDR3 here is CASSLGGGGSNQPQHF. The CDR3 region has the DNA TGTGCCAGCAGCCTGGGGGGGGGAGGAAGCAATCAGCCCCAGCATTTT.

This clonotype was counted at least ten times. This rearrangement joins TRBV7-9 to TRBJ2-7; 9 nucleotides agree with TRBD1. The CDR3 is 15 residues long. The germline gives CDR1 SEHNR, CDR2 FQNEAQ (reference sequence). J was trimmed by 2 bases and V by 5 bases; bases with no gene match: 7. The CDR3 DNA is TGTGCCAGCAGCCCCCGGGACAGGGTCGCCTACGAGCAGTACTTC. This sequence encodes CASSPRDRVAYEQYF.

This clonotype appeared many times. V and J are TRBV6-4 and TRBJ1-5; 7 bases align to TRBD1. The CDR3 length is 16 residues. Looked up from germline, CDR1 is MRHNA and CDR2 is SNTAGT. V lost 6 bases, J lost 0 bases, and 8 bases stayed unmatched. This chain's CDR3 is CASSLQGQNSNQPQHF. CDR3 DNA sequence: TGTGCCAGCAGCCTACAGGGGCAGAATAGCAATCAGCCCCAGCATTTT.

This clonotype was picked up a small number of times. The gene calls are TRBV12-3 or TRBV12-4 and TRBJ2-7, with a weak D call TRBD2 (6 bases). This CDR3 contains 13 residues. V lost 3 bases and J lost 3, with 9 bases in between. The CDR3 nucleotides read TGTGCCAGCAGTTTTTTGGGAGGCTACGAGCAGTACTTC. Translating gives CASSFLGGYEQYF.

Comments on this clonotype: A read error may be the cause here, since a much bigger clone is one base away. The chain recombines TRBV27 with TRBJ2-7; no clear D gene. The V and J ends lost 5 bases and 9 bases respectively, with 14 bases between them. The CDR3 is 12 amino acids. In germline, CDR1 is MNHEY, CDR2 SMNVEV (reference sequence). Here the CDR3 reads CASSGWAKAQYF. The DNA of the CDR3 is TGTGCCAGCAGTGGTTGGGCGAAAGCGCAGTACTTC.

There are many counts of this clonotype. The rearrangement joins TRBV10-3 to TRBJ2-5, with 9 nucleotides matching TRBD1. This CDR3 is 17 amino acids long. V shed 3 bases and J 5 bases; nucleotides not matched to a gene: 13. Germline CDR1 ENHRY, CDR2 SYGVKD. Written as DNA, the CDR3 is TGTGCCATCAGTGATCACCACAGGGGGCTGACGGGGGAGACCCAGTACTTC. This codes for CAISDHHRGLTGETQYF.

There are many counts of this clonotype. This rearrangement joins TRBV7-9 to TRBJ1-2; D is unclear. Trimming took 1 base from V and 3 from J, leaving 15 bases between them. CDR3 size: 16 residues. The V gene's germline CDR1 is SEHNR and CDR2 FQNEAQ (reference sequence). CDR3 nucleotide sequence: TGTGCCAGCAGCTTAGGTGGGGAATTGAGGGACTATGGCTACACCTTC. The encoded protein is CASSLGGELRDYGYTF.

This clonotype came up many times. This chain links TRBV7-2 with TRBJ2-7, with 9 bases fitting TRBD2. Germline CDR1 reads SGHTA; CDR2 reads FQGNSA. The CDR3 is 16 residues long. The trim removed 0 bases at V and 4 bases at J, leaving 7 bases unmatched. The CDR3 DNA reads TGTGCCAGCAGCTTAGCGGGCGGGGGGGCCGGTTACGAGCAGTACTTC. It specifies CASSLAGGGAGYEQYF.

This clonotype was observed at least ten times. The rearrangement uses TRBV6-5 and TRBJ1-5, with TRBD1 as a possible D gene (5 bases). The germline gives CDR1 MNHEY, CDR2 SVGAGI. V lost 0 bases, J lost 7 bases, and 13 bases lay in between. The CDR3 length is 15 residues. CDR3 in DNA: TGTGCCAGCAGTTACTCGAGCGGGGGGGGACAGCCCCAGCATTTT. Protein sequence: CASSYSSGGGQPQHF.

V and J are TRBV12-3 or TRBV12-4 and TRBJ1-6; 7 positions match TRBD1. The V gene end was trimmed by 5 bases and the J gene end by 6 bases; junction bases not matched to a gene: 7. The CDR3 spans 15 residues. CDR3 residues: CASSPLTGTNSPLHF. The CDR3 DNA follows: TGTGCCAGCAGTCCTCTGACAGGGACTAATTCACCCCTCCACTTT.

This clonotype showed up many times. CDR3 sequence reads: CATSPGANTEAFF. The CDR3, as DNA: TGTGCCACCAGTCCAGGCGCGAACACTGAAGCTTTCTTT. The V call is TRBV24-1, the J call TRBJ1-1; D gene ambiguous. V lost 6 bases and J 1 base, leaving 8 bases between the germline ends. In germline, CDR1 is KGHDR, CDR2 SFDVKD. The CDR3 length is 13 residues.

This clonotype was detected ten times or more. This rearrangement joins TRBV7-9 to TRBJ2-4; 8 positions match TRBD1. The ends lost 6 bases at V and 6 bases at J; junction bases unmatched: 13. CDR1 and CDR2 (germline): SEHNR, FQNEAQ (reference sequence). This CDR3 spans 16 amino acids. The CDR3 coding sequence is TGTGCCAGCAGTTATACCGGGACAGGTGGGCGAAACATTCAGTACTTC. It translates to CASSYTGTGGRNIQYF.

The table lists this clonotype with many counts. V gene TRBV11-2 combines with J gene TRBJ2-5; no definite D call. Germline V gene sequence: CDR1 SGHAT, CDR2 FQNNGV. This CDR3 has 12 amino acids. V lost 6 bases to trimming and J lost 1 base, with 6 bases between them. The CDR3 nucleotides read TGTGCCAGCAGACACCCCCAAGAGACCCAGTACTTC. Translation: CASRHPQETQYF.

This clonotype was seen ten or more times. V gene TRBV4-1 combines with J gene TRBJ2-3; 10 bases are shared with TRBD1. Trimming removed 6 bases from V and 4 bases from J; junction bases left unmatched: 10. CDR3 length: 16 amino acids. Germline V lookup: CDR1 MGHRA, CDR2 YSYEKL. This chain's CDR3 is CASRVGDRGFADTQYF. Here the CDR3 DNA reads TGCGCCAGCAGAGTAGGGGACAGGGGTTTTGCAGATACGCAGTATTTT.